Each of the 17 T cell receptor beta chains below was sequenced from the same sample in a study of cytomegalovirus exposure and HLA in healthy donors. In the PCR, 60 Vbeta and 13 Jbeta primers were used. Data came from immunoSEQ multiplex PCR; TCRdb stores just in-frame clones and leaves some out. Of about 160,000 clones listed, just over 70% are singletons. The sequenced sample was PBMCs. The receptors derive from a man between 18 and 35 years old in good health and CMV-seropositive.

The chain carries TRBV6-1 and TRBJ1-5; D gene unclear. The V gene lost 3 bases and the J gene lost 4 bases, with 16 bases spanning the gap. The germline gives CDR1 MNHNS, CDR2 SASEGT. This CDR3 region has 16 residues. This CDR3 reads CASSDVWTEANQPQHF. The DNA for the CDR3 is TGTGCCAGCAGTGATGTCTGGACTGAGGCAAATCAGCCCCAGCATTTT.

This clone was seen once. The chain uses TRBV5-5 and TRBJ1-5, with D tentatively TRBD1 (6 bases). Germline values: CDR1 SGHKS, CDR2 YYEKEE (reference sequence). Trimming stripped 1 base from V and 0 bases from J, with 14 bases between. The CDR3 spans 17 residues. This chain's CDR3 is CASSLFMGAYSNQPQHF. As DNA, the CDR3 is TGTGCCAGCAGCTTGTTCATGGGGGCTTATAGCAATCAGCCCCAGCATTTT.

The gene calls are TRBV7-8 and TRBJ2-3, with a weak D call TRBD2 (6 bases). Deletions cut 4 bases from V and 6 bases from J, with 14 bases between. This CDR3 has 14 residues. Germline lookup yields CDR1 SGHVS and CDR2 FQNEAQ. Here the CDR3 reads CASSSPTGLDTQYF. In nucleotides, the CDR3 is TGTGCCAGCAGCTCACCTACGGGACTCGATACGCAGTATTTT.

The J gene is TRBJ2-5, the V gene TRBV7-3, with D tentatively TRBD2 (5 bases). Trimming stripped 5 bases from V and 2 bases from J, with 15 bases between. The germline CDR1 and CDR2 sequences are SGHTA and FQGTGA. There are 15 residues in the CDR3. The CDR3: CASSPRSGDQETQYF. CDR3 in DNA: TGTGCCAGCAGCCCCCGATCCGGGGATCAAGAGACCCAGTACTTC.

The chain links TRBV4-1 to TRBJ2-7; weak D call: TRBD1 (6 bases). Trimming stripped 1 base from V and 0 bases from J, with 22 bases between. Germline loops: CDR1 MGHRA, CDR2 YSYEKL. This CDR3 has 19 residues. The CDR3 is CASSQVRRKSGESSYEQYV. The CDR3 nucleotides read TGCGCCAGCAGCCAAGTACGTAGAAAATCAGGGGAAAGCTCCTACGAGCAGTACGTC.

The chain has TRBV11-2 and TRBJ2-1, with D possibly being TRBD2 (6 bases). Per the germline V gene, CDR1 is SGHAT and CDR2 is FQNNGV. The CDR3 covers 17 residues. V shed 7 bases and J shed 0 bases, with 19 bases lying between them. CDR3 nucleotides: TGTGCCAGCAACAAGAGGGGACTTGACAACTCCTACAATGAGCAGTTCTTC. Its protein is CASNKRGLDNSYNEQFF.

This clone was seen a few times. V gene TRBV11-2 combines with J gene TRBJ1-1; 8 bases are a match to TRBD1. CDR1 is SGHAT and CDR2 is FQNNGV in the germline V gene. The CDR3 is 16 residues long. V lost 5 bases and J lost 5; bases outside the gene matches: 13. CDR3 sequence reads: CASSRGTGFLGTEAFF. The CDR3 DNA sequence: TGTGCCAGCAGCCGAGGGACAGGCTTTTTGGGAACTGAAGCTTTCTTT.

This chain joins TRBV7-9 and TRBJ2-7; the D gene is possibly TRBD2 (5 bases). Germline values: CDR1 SEHNR, CDR2 FQNEAQ (reference sequence). Trimming pared 0 bases from V and 2 bases from J, leaving 5 bases between. This CDR3 region has 13 residues. CDR3 sequence (DNA): TGTGCCAGCAGCTTAGCGGGAGCCTACGAGCAGTACGTC. Translated: CASSLAGAYEQYV.

The CDR3 loop is CASSPDRGPTEAFF. The CDR3 region has the DNA TGTGCCAGCAGTCCGGACAGGGGGCCCACTGAAGCTTTCTTT. V gene TRBV7-9 combines with J gene TRBJ1-1; 11 bases match TRBD1. This CDR3 comprises 14 residues. After removal of 6 bases from V and 4 bases from J, the junction contained 4 bases not matched to a gene. Germline values: CDR1 SEHNR, CDR2 FQNEAQ (reference sequence).

This chain connects TRBV5-1 to TRBJ2-2; 10 positions match TRBD2. Germline CDR1 SGHRS, CDR2 YFSETQ. The CDR3 length is 18 residues. V was pared by 4 bases and J by 8 bases, with 17 bases of the junction left unmatched. CDR3 sequence reads: CASSPEVAGGPSGGELFF. CDR3 DNA: TGCGCCAGCAGCCCGGAAGTAGCGGGAGGACCGTCGGGTGGGGAGCTGTTTTTT.

This sequence joins TRBV28 and TRBJ1-4; D might be TRBD1 (6 bases). The CDR3 has 16 residues. The V gene lost 6 bases and the J gene lost 5 bases, with 19 bases spanning the gap. CDR1 and CDR2 (germline): MDHEN, SYDVKM. For the CDR3, the DNA is TGTGCCAGCAGCCGCAACCAAGGGGGGGCGAATGAAAAACTGTTTTTT. It is translated as CASSRNQGGANEKLFF.

This chain connects TRBV11-2 to TRBJ2-3, with 9 positions matching TRBD2. CDR1 is SGHAT and CDR2 is FQNNGV in the germline V gene. This CDR3 is built from 16 residues. V gave up 0 bases and J gave up 6 bases; unmatched junction bases: 7. The CDR3 nucleotides are TGTGCCAGCAGCTTAGAAGGGCGGGAGGGCATCGATACGCAGTATTTT. It translates to CASSLEGREGIDTQYF.

The chain links TRBV7-9 to TRBJ2-2; 8 bases are shared with TRBD2. The CDR3 consists of 18 residues. Per the germline V gene, CDR1 is SEHNR and CDR2 is FQNEAQ (reference sequence). V was pared by 5 bases and J by 1 base, with 12 bases of the junction left unmatched. CDR3 region: CASSPTLAGRGNTGELFF. The CDR3 nucleotides are TGTGCCAGCAGCCCGACCTTAGCGGGAAGAGGGAACACCGGGGAGCTGTTTTTT.

This clone was recorded only once. The J gene is TRBJ2-1, the V gene TRBV7-9; possibly TRBD1 for D (7 bases). CDR3 length: 15 amino acids. V was trimmed by 5 bases and J by 0 bases, leaving 11 bases between them. Germline V lookup: CDR1 SEHNR, CDR2 FQNEAQ (reference sequence). As DNA, the CDR3 is TGTGCCAGCAGCCCGGGGGACAGCTCCTACAATGAGCAGTTCTTC. It encodes CASSPGDSSYNEQFF. Using reference TRBV7-9 and TRBJ2-1 for the parts outside the CDR3, the full variable domain is DTGVSQNPRHKITKRGQNVTFRCDPISEHNRLYWYRQTLGQGPEFLTYFQNEAQLEKSRLLSDRFSAERPKGSFSTLEIQRTEQGDSAMYLCASSPGDSSYNEQFFGPGTRLTVL.

The rearrangement uses TRBV6-5 and TRBJ2-6; D gene unclear. The CDR3 covers 16 residues. V was pared by 0 bases and J by 0 bases, with 6 bases between. CDR1 is MNHEY and CDR2 is SVGAGI in the germline V gene. CDR3 sequence reads: CASSYSPLSGANVLTF. Here the CDR3 DNA reads TGTGCCAGCAGTTACTCTCCACTCTCTGGGGCCAACGTCCTGACTTTC.

The rearrangement uses TRBV6-1 and TRBJ2-1; 9 bases are shared with TRBD2. In germline, CDR1 is MNHNS, CDR2 SASEGT. The CDR3 length is 12 residues. Unmatched junction bases numbered 8, after V lost 8 bases and J lost 12 bases. The CDR3 nucleotides are TGTGCCAGCTGGAGGGAGACTAGCGGGCAGTTCTTC. It encodes CASWRETSGQFF.

The genes are TRBV5-1 and TRBJ1-5, with a weak D call TRBD1 (6 bases). Germline V gene data show CDR1 as SGHRS and CDR2 as YFSETQ. The CDR3 is made up of 15 amino acids. Trimming removed 1 base at V and 2 bases at J, with 10 bases between. Written as DNA, the CDR3 is TGCGCCAGCAGCTTGACCCCAGGGGGCAATCAGCCCCAGCATTTT. It specifies CASSLTPGGNQPQHF.